This TCR beta chain was captured in a study of technical replicates of blood from a handful of donors (dated by TCRdb to the late 2010s). Cut back by 10 bases and 8 bases, the V and J ends lie 15 bases apart. The CDR1 and CDR2 encoded by the germline V gene (reference sequence) are SEHNR and FQNEAQ. Reading from cysteine to phenylalanine, the CDR3 counts 12 amino acids. Of all the DNA, just the CDR3 is kept, 36 bases in frame from base 1. The method was the immunoSEQ multiplex PCR assay. Held by TCRdb, this immuneACCESS table contains in-frame sequences only and omits some clones. Under half of the omission traces to an unresolved V gene where checked; the cause of the rest is unknown. The sample table contains about 81,000 clones; only one count was recorded for around 90% of them. 0.2% to 0.3% of the sample comes from the top ten. Comments on this clone: No cognate antigen has been identified for it. One base away there is no much larger clone; base qualities are not given.

The chain joins TRBV7-9 to TRBJ2-1, with the D gene not confidently named. The receptor was derived from a human donor in good health. Sequencing was done on a sample of T cells isolated from PBMCs. Read as DNA, the sequence is TGTGCCATGACGACGGCCGAGGATGAGCAGTTCTTC. It encodes CAMTTAEDEQFF.